These 5 T cell receptor beta chains were all obtained from the same sample, sequenced in a study of graft-versus-host responses after intestinal transplantation (dated by TCRdb to the early 2020s). The time point label, read with the paper, signifies: cells obtained before transplantation from donor or recipient. The library was made by the immunoSEQ multiplex PCR assay. TCRdb took this table from immuneACCESS and kept in-frame rearrangements with V and J called. Such tables lack part of the clones; where checked against another copy, unresolved V genes explain under half of the gap, and the rest is unexplained. This sample is represented by tens of thousands of clones; 92% of them were singletons. The top ten clonotypes cover roughly 0.31% of the sample. Antigens of these TCRs are unknown. The starting material was unstimulated CD4+ T cells sorted from spleen or lymph node cells, obtained before intestinal transplant. All receptors derive from a human donor who received an intestinal transplant.

This clone was observed a handful of times. J is TRBJ2-3 and V is TRBV27; no definite D call. V lost 6 bases and J lost 2, with 15 bases in between. Germline lookup yields CDR1 MNHEY and CDR2 SMNVEV (reference sequence). CDR3 length equals 15 residues. CDR3 region: CASRDLRLLTDTQYF. DNA of the CDR3: TGTGCCAGCAGGGATCTGAGACTCCTCACAGATACGCAGTATTTT.

This rearrangement joins TRBV19 to TRBJ1-2, with D unclear. In germline, CDR1 is LNHDA, CDR2 SQIVND (reference sequence). CDR3 length: 13 amino acids. Trimming removed 6 bases at V and 2 bases at J, with 10 bases between. DNA for the CDR3: TGTGCCAGTAGGGGCAGCCTAAACTATGGCTACACCTTC. Its protein is CASRGSLNYGYTF.

This chain links TRBV6-1 with TRBJ1-5; TRBD1 is a possible D gene (5 bases). Germline assignment: CDR1 MNHNS and CDR2 SASEGT. V dropped 4 bases and J dropped 0 bases, with 16 bases sitting between them. The CDR3 runs to 17 residues. The CDR3 nucleotides read TGTGCCAGCAGTGCGACTACAGGTACACATAGCAATCAGCCCCAGCATTTT. Its translation: CASSATTGTHSNQPQHF.

The gene calls are TRBV5-6 and TRBJ2-1, with D tentatively TRBD2 (6 bases). The germline V gene has CDR1 SGHDT and CDR2 YYEEEE. V was trimmed by 5 bases and J by 7 bases, leaving 19 bases between them. The CDR3 totals 15 residues. Here the CDR3 DNA reads TGTGCCAGCAGGGCCCGACGGGGGTTATGGAATGAGCAGTTCTTC. Translating gives CASRARRGLWNEQFF.

V is TRBV6-1 and J is TRBJ1-6; D is ambiguous. Germline CDR1 and CDR2: MNHNS and SASEGT. V lost 6 bases, J lost 6 bases, and 15 bases lay in between. The CDR3 is 15 residues long. The CDR3 DNA reads as TGTGCCAGCAGGCCCCTAGGAGGCGGTAATTCACCCCTCCACTTT. Translation gives CASRPLGGGNSPLHF.